This passage covers 26 T cell receptor beta chains from one sample sequenced in a study of CD8 T cells in ankylosing spondylitis. TCRdb itself ran the 5' RACE reads through MiXCR, one entry per CDR3 protein. The repertoire has roughly 120,000 distinct CDR3 sequences, approximately 13% of them found once; the top ten carry 2.5% to 3.5%. The sequenced sample was blood, either unsorted or a sorted T cell fraction (not recorded which). The receptors were sampled from a female donor with ankylosing spondylitis or in good health (not recorded which).

This clonotype was counted only a few times. This chain connects TRBV20-1 to TRBJ2-2, with D perhaps being TRBD1 or TRBD2 (6 bases each). From germline, CDR1 is DFQATT and CDR2 SNEGSKA (reference sequence). Deletions cut 3 bases from V and 3 bases from J, with 11 bases between. CDR3 length equals 14 residues. CDR3 region: CSASPGADTGELFF. The CDR3 nucleotides read TGCAGTGCTAGTCCGGGGGCGGACACCGGGGAGCTGTTTTTT.

This clonotype has just a few counts. J is TRBJ2-3 and V is TRBV6-5, with 7 bases matching TRBD2. The CDR3 covers 15 residues. The trim removed 0 bases at V and 2 bases at J, leaving 2 bases unmatched. Germline loops: CDR1 MNHEY, CDR2 SVGAGI. The CDR3 coding sequence is TGTGCCAGCAGTTACTCTCTAGCGGACACAGATACGCAGTATTTT. Protein: CASSYSLADTDTQYF.

The gene calls are TRBV7-3 and TRBJ2-3, with a tentative D call TRBD2 (6 bases). Germline V CDR1 and CDR2: SGHTA, FQGTGA. The CDR3 length is 14 residues. The ends were cut back, 4 bases at V and 5 bases at J, with 13 bases in the middle. The CDR3 region has the DNA TGTGCCAGCAGCTCGGAGGGGTGGGGAGATACGCAGTATTTT. This translates into CASSSEGWGDTQYF.

V and J are TRBV13 and TRBJ2-1; D call uncertain. The V end was cut by 5 bases, the J end by 5 bases, with 10 bases between. Per the germline V gene, CDR1 is PRHDT and CDR2 is FYEKMQ (reference sequence). The CDR3 covers 13 residues. The CDR3 sequence is CASSQENDNEQFF. The CDR3 region has the DNA TGTGCCAGCAGCCAAGAAAACGACAATGAGCAGTTCTTC.

The chain uses TRBV19 and TRBJ1-2; D call uncertain. V dropped 4 bases and J dropped 8 bases, with 17 bases sitting between them. Germline CDR1 LNHDA, CDR2 SQIVND (reference sequence). The CDR3 length is 14 residues. In DNA, the CDR3 is TGTGCCAGTAGTACATCGACCCTGGCGGAGGGCTACACCTTC. This sequence encodes CASSTSTLAEGYTF.

This clonotype was detected a few times. V usage is TRBV20-1 and J usage is TRBJ2-5, with 8 bases that match TRBD1. Germline-derived CDR1 and CDR2 are DFQATT and SNEGSKA (reference sequence). Trimming removed 2 bases from V and 3 bases from J; junction bases left unmatched: 5. This CDR3 has 14 residues. CDR3 loop: CSARPPGQEETQYF. The CDR3 region has the DNA TGCAGTGCTAGACCCCCGGGACAGGAAGAGACCCAGTACTTC.

On this clonotype: In this CDR3 the conserved last residue, phenylalanine or tryptophan, is missing, so a read error is likely. The limits of the CDR3 on the DNA are not certain, so only TCRdb's listed CDR3 is given. The V gene is TRBV7-9, the J gene TRBJ1-4; TRBD1 reflects the table's D call only, with no check against the DNA. From its first to its last residue, the CDR3 has 14 amino acids. Germline loops: CDR1 SEHNR, CDR2 FQNEAQ (reference sequence). The CDR3 sequence is CASSLEEEDRGCSE.

The rearrangement joins TRBV6-6 to TRBJ2-3; D assignment may be TRBD1 or TRBD2 (6 bases each). The CDR3 extends over 12 amino acids. From germline, CDR1 is MNHNY and CDR2 SVGAGI (reference sequence). Trimming took 7 bases from V and 6 from J, leaving 11 bases between them. The CDR3 loop is CASKGGTDTQYF. CDR3 coding DNA: TGTGCCAGCAAAGGGGGGACGGATACGCAGTATTTT.

This clonotype was seen ten or more times. The J gene is TRBJ2-1, the V gene TRBV20-1; 9 bases are shared with TRBD2. This CDR3 has 15 residues. V shed 5 bases, J shed 2 bases, and the junction held 7 bases outside the gene matches. Germline CDR1 and CDR2: DFQATT and SNEGSKA (reference sequence). The CDR3 reads CSAHTTSGTYNEQFF. CDR3 coding DNA: TGCAGTGCTCACACGACTAGCGGTACCTACAATGAGCAGTTCTTC.

This clonotype was seen at least ten times. The V gene is TRBV5-1, the J gene TRBJ2-2, with no clear D. With 0 bases removed from V and 3 bases from J, the gap between germline ends came to 6 bases. Looked up from germline, CDR1 is SGHRS and CDR2 is YFSETQ. The CDR3 spans 14 residues. The CDR3 DNA reads TGCGCCAGCAGCTTGGAACCATACACCGGGGAGCTGTTTTTT. Amino acids: CASSLEPYTGELFF.

This clonotype has ten or more counts. The chain uses TRBV6-1 and TRBJ2-1; no definite D call. Germline values: CDR1 MNHNS, CDR2 SASEGT. V gave up 7 bases and J gave up 9 bases, with 13 bases separating them. The CDR3 totals 12 residues. DNA for the CDR3: TGTGCCAGCACGTTAGGATTCTTTGAGCAGTTCTTC. It codes for CASTLGFFEQFF.

The sample holds many counts of this clonotype. The chain joins TRBV7-3 to TRBJ2-5; possible D gene TRBD2, 5 bases. Germline assignment: CDR1 SGHTA and CDR2 FQGTGA. Trimming removed 3 bases from V and 5 bases from J, with 10 bases in between. The CDR3 spans 13 residues. The DNA for the CDR3 is TGTGCCAGCAGCTTGGGAGCGAAGGAGACCCAGTACTTC. Its translation: CASSLGAKETQYF.

This clonotype was counted at least ten times. V is TRBV7-2 and J is TRBJ1-2; D gene uncertain. CDR3 length equals 12 residues. With 3 bases removed from V and 1 base from J, the gap between germline ends came to 3 bases. CDR1 SGHTA and CDR2 FQGNSA come from the germline V gene. The CDR3, as DNA: TGTGCCAGCAGCTTTAATAACTATGGCTACACCTTC. It codes for CASSFNNYGYTF.

This chain links TRBV20-1 with TRBJ2-3; 8 bases line up with TRBD2. In germline, CDR1 is DFQATT, CDR2 SNEGSKA (reference sequence). Trimming removed 0 bases from V and 0 bases from J; junction bases left unmatched: 5. There are 16 residues in the CDR3. The CDR3: CSAREQLADSTDTQYF. DNA for the CDR3: TGCAGTGCTAGAGAACAACTAGCGGATAGCACAGATACGCAGTATTTT.

In this sample, this clonotype turned up many times. V usage is TRBV12-3 or TRBV12-4 and J usage is TRBJ2-1; TRBD1 might be the D (7 bases). This CDR3 spans 15 amino acids. The V gene lost 6 bases and the J gene lost 7 bases, with 19 bases spanning the gap. CDR3 loop: CASREGAGSENEQFF. CDR3 nucleotides: TGTGCCAGCAGGGAGGGGGCCGGTTCTGAGAATGAGCAGTTCTTC.

This clonotype has at least ten counts. The chain joins TRBV12-3 or TRBV12-4 to TRBJ2-7; a weak D match, TRBD1 (6 bases). V was trimmed by 5 bases and J by 2 bases, leaving 13 bases between them. CDR3 length: 14 amino acids. Written as DNA, the CDR3 is TGTGCCAGCAGTGACCCGGGACATACCTACGAGCAGTACTTC. It is translated as CASSDPGHTYEQYF.

This chain links TRBV12-3 or TRBV12-4 with TRBJ2-3; TRBD1 or TRBD2 may be the D gene (5 bases each). Between the trimmed V and J ends, which lost 4 bases and 4 bases, there was a span of 9 bases. The CDR3 has 13 amino acids. Written as DNA, the CDR3 is TGTGCCAGCAGTTATTGGGGACCAGATACGCAGTATTTT. It encodes CASSYWGPDTQYF.

This clonotype showed up many times. The rearrangement joins TRBV30 to TRBJ1-1; D call uncertain. This CDR3 contains 13 residues. CDR1 is GTSNPN and CDR2 is SVGIG in the germline V gene (reference sequence). Trimming took off 2 bases at V and 1 base at J, with 8 bases between the two ends. The CDR3 nucleotides read TGTGCCTGGAGTAGGACTTGGAACACTGAAGCTTTCTTT. This codes for CAWSRTWNTEAFF.

The genes are TRBV7-9 and TRBJ2-7; TRBD1 agrees at 12 bases. CDR1 is SEHNR and CDR2 is FQNEAQ in the germline V gene (reference sequence). CDR3 length: 15 amino acids. After removal of 5 bases from V and 2 bases from J, the junction contained 4 bases not matched to a gene. This CDR3 reads CASSLGQGAPYEQYF. As DNA, the CDR3 is TGTGCCAGCAGCCTGGGACAGGGGGCACCCTACGAGCAGTACTTC.

This rearrangement joins TRBV20-1 to TRBJ2-2; the match to TRBD2 covers 9 bases. In germline, CDR1 is DFQATT, CDR2 SNEGSKA (reference sequence). This CDR3 is built from 16 residues. After removal of 0 bases from V and 5 bases from J, the junction contained 7 bases not matched to a gene. The CDR3 sequence: CSARDWAGGATGELFF. DNA of the CDR3: TGCAGTGCTAGAGATTGGGCGGGGGGGGCAACCGGGGAGCTGTTTTTT.

This rearrangement joins TRBV20-1 to TRBJ2-7; D is uncertain. Germline lookup yields CDR1 DFQATT and CDR2 SNEGSKA (reference sequence). Trimming removed 2 bases at V and 0 bases at J, with 2 bases between. CDR3 length equals 11 residues. The CDR3 DNA reads TGCAGTGCTAGAAACTCCTACGAGCAGTACTTC. Translating it yields CSARNSYEQYF.

This clonotype showed up many times. This chain links TRBV7-9 with TRBJ1-4; 7 bases match TRBD1. V was clipped by 5 bases and J by 4 bases; unmatched bases: 4. The germline V gene encodes CDR1 SEHNR and CDR2 FQNEAQ (reference sequence). The CDR3 runs to 14 residues. The CDR3 region is CASSLQGDNEKLFF. CDR3 nucleotides: TGTGCCAGCAGCCTCCAGGGGGATAATGAAAAACTGTTTTTT.

The chain is built from TRBV5-1 and TRBJ2-7; 7 positions match TRBD1. CDR3 size: 13 residues. V lost 4 bases, J lost 5 bases, and 6 bases stayed unmatched. Germline V gene lookup returns CDR1 SGHRS and CDR2 YFSETQ. CDR3 nucleotides: TGCGCCAGCAGCGAAGGGACAGTCCACGAGCAGTACTTC. Translated: CASSEGTVHEQYF.

This clonotype has just a few counts. At one boundary the junction diverges from the germline segment, which might be a read error. This rearrangement joins TRBV7-7 to TRBJ2-1; TRBD1 agrees at 7 bases. Looked up from germline, CDR1 is SSHAT and CDR2 is FNYEAQ (reference sequence). The CDR3 sequence is 13 residues long. CDR3 in DNA: TGTGCTAGCAGCTTAAGCACAGGGGATGAGCAGTTCTTC. It translates to CASSLSTGDEQFF.

The genes are TRBV5-1 and TRBJ2-1, with TRBD1 identical over 8 bases. V was pared by 2 bases and J by 6 bases, with 7 bases of the junction left unmatched. Germline V gene data show CDR1 as SGHRS and CDR2 as YFSETQ. The CDR3 length is 15 residues. Written as DNA, the CDR3 is TGCGCCAGCAGCTTACAGGGGGGTAGTCCCAATGAGCAGTTCTTC. Amino acids: CASSLQGGSPNEQFF.

The chain carries TRBV6-1 and TRBJ1-2; D is unresolved. V was trimmed by 2 bases and J by 4 bases, leaving 14 bases between them. The CDR3 contains 15 residues. Germline CDR1 reads MNHNS; CDR2 reads SASEGT. In nucleotides, the CDR3 is TGTGCCAGCAGTGAAAGAGGGTCCCTCGCCTATGGCTACACCTTC. Translation: CASSERGSLAYGYTF.